The clone carrying this T cell receptor beta chain came up many times. This entry comes from a study of blood T cells in healthy people across ages. Alongside a J-beta primer mix, a sample-barcoded 5' primer served in a second PCR lasting about 7 to 12 cycles. TCRdb reprocessed the 5' RACE reads with MiXCR, giving one entry per CDR3 protein. This sample has roughly 680,000 distinct CDR3 sequences, with around 52% found just once. The CDR3 sequence is 16 residues long. Germline values: CDR1 SGHRS, CDR2 YFSETQ. Trimming shortened V by 5 bases and J by 0 bases, and 12 bases separated the two germline ends.

The sequenced material came from blood. The rearrangement joins TRBV5-1 to TRBJ2-6; D gene ambiguous. This TCR came from a woman at least 80 years old in good health. CDR3 region: CASSQDPSSGANVLTF. DNA for the CDR3: TGCGCCAGCAGTCAGGACCCAAGCTCTGGGGCCAACGTCCTGACTTTC.